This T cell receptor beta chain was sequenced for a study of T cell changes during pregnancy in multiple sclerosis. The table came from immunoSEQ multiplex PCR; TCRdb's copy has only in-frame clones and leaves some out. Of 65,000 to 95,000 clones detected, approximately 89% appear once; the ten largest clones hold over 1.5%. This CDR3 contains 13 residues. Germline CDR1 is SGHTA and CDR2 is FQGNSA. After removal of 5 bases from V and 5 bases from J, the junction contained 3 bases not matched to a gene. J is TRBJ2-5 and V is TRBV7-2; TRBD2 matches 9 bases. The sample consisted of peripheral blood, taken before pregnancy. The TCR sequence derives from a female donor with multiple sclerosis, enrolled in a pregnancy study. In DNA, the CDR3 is TGTGCCAGCAGCAAAGGACTAGCGGAGACCCAGTACTTC. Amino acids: CASSKGLAETQYF.